The clone carrying this TCR beta chain was counted many times. Antigen: not known. The record originates from a study of T cells in Graves' hyperthyroidism and ophthalmopathy. Study results and limitations: In the blood, most expanded thyroid clonotypes above 0.001 appeared as well. From stable hyperthyroidism, ophthalmopathy was set apart by a 13 V-J model.

From germline, CDR1 is MNHEY and CDR2 SMNVEV (reference sequence). The CDR3 consists of 13 residues. The germline V and J ends were trimmed by 5 bases and 1 base, with 5 bases remaining between them. TCR beta CDR3 regions were amplified from RNA transcripts. First-round RT-PCR targeting the TCR CDR3 was performed with the HTBI primer set. TCRdb analysed the multiplex PCR reads with MiXCR anew, one entry per CDR3 protein. The sample contains about 420,000 distinct CDR3 sequences, 15% to 19% of which appear only once. The chain recombines TRBV27 with TRBJ2-2; D gene uncertain. The receptor was derived from a woman younger than 30 with Graves' hyperthyroidism. The source material was blood. CDR3 DNA: TGTGCCAGCAGTCAGAGGAACACCGGGGAGCTGTTTTTT. Translating it yields CASSQRNTGELFF.